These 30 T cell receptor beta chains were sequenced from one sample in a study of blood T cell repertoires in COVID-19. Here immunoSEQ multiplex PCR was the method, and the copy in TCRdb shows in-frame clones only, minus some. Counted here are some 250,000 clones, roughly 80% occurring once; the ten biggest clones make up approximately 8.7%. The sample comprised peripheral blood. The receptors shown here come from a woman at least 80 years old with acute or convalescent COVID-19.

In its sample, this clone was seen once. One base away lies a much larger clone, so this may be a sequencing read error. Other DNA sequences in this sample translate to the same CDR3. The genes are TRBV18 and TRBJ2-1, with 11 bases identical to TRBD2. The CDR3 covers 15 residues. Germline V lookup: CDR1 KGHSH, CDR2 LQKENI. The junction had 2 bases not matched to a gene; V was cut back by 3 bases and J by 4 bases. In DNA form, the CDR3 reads TGTGCCAGCTCACCCGGGACTAGCGGTTACAATGAGCAGTTCTTC. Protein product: CASSPGTSGYNEQFF.

DNA for the CDR3: TGTGCCTTGGAGACAGGGGGGGATATTCAGTACTTC. Translated: CALETGGDIQYF. The rearrangement uses TRBV30 and TRBJ2-4, with 9 nucleotides matching TRBD1. CDR3 length equals 12 residues. V shed 7 bases, J shed 10 bases, and the junction held 8 bases outside the gene matches. Germline-derived CDR1 and CDR2 are GTSNPN and SVGIG (reference sequence).

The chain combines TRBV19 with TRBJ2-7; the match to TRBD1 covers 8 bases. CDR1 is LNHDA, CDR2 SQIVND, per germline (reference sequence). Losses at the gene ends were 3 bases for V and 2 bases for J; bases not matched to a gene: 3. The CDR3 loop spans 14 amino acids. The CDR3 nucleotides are TGTGCCAGTAGTATGAGACAGGGGACCTACGAGCAGTACTTC. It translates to CASSMRQGTYEQYF.

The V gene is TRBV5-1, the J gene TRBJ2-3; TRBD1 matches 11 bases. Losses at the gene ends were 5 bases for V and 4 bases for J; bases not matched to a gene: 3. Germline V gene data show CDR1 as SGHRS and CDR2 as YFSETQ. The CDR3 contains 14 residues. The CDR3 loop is CASRRTGGADTQYF. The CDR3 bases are TGCGCCAGCAGGAGGACAGGGGGCGCAGATACGCAGTATTTT.

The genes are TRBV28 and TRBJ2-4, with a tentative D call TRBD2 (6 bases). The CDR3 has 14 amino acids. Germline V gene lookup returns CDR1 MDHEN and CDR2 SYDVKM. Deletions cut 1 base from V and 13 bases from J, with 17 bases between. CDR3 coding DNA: TGTGCCAGCAGTTTATTTACTAGCCAAGTACGGCAGTACTTC. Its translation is CASSLFTSQVRQYF.

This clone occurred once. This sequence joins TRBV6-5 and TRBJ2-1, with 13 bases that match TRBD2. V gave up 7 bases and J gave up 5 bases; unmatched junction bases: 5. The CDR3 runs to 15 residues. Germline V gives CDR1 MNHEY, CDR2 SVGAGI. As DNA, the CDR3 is TGTGCCAGCATTCGTACTAGCGGGGGGGACAATGAGCAGTTCTTC. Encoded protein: CASIRTSGGDNEQFF.

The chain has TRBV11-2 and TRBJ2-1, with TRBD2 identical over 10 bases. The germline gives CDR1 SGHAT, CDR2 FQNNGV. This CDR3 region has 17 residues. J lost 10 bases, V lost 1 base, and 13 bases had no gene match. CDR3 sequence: CASSLVVGLAVPAEQFF. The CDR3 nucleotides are TGTGCCAGCAGCTTAGTGGTTGGACTAGCGGTCCCCGCGGAGCAGTTCTTC.

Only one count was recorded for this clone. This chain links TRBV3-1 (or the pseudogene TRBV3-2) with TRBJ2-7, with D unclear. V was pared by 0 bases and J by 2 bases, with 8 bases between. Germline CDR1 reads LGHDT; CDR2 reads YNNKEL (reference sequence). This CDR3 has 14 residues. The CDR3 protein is CASSQEVDTYEQYF. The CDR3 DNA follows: TGTGCCAGCAGCCAAGAAGTAGACACCTACGAGCAGTACTTC.

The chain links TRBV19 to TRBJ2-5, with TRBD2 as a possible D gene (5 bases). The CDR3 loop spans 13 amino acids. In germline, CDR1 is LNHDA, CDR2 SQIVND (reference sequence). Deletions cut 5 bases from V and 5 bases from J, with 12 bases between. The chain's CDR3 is CASSGLLLETQYF. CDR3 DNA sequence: TGTGCCAGTAGTGGACTTTTATTGGAGACCCAGTACTTC.

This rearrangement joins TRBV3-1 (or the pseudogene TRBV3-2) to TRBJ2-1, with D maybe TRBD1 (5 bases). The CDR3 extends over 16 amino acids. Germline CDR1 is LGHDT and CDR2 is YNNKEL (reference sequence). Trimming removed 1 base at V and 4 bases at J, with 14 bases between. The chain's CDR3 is CASSQVSQGHYNEQFF. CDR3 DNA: TGTGCCAGCAGCCAAGTCAGCCAGGGTCATTACAATGAGCAGTTCTTC.

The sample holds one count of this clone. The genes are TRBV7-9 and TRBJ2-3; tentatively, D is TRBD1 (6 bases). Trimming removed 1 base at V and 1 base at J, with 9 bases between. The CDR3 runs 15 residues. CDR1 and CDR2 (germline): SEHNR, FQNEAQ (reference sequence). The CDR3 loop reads CASSLEGQRTDTQYF. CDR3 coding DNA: TGTGCCAGCAGCTTAGAGGGACAACGCACAGATACGCAGTATTTT.

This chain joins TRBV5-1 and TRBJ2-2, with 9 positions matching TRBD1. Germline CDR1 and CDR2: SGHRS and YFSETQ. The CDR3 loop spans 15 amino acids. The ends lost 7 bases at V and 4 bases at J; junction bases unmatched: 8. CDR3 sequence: CASGSGTGFTGELFF. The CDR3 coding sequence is TGCGCCAGCGGTTCCGGGACAGGGTTCACCGGGGAGCTGTTTTTT.

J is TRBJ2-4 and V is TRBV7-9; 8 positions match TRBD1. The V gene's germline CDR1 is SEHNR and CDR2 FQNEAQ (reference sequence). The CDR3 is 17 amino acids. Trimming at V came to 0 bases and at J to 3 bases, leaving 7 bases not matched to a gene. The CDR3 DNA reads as TGTGCCAGCAGCTTAGCTACCGGAGACAGGGGCAAAAACATTCAGTACTTC. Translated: CASSLATGDRGKNIQYF.

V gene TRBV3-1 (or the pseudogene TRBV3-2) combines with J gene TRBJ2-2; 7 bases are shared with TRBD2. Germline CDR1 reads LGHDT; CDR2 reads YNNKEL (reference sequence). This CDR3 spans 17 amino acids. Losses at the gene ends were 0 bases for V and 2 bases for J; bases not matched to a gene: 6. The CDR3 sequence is CASSQEKSGVNTGELFF. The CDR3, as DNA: TGTGCCAGCAGCCAAGAAAAAAGCGGGGTAAACACCGGGGAGCTGTTTTTT.

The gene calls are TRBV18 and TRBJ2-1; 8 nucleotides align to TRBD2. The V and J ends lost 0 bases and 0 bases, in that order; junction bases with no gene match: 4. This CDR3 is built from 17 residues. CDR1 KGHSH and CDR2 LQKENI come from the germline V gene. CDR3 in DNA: TGTGCCAGCTCACCACCCGGGGGGGAGGACTCCTACAATGAGCAGTTCTTC. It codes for CASSPPGGEDSYNEQFF.

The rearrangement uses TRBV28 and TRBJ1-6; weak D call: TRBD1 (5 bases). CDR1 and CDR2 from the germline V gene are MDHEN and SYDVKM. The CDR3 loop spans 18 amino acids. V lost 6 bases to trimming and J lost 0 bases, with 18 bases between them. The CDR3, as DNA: TGTGCCAGCAGCGATCGGGGGTACAGGAGCTCCTATAATTCACCCCTCCACTTT. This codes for CASSDRGYRSSYNSPLHF.

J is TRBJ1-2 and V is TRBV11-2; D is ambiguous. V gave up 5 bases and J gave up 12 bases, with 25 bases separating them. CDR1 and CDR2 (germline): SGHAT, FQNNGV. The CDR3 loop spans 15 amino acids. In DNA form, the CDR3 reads TGTGCCAGCAGCCCACGCCCCCTATCACAGTCCATCCACACCTTC. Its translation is CASSPRPLSQSIHTF.

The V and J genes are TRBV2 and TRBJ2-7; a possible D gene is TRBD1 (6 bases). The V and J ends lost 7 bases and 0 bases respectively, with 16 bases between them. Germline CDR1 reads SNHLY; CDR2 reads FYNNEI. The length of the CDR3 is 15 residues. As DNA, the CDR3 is TGTGCCAGCAAAGGAACAGGGCTTAACTCCTACGAGCAGTACTTC. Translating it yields CASKGTGLNSYEQYF.

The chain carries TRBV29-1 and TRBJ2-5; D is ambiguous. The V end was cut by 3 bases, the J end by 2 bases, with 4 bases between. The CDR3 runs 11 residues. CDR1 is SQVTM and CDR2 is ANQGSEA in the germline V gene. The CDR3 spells CSVDRQETQYF. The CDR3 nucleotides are TGCAGCGTTGACAGACAAGAGACCCAGTACTTC.

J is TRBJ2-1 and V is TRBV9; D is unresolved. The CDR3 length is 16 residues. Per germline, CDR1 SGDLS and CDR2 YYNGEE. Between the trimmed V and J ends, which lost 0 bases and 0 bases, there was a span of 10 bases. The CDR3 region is CASSVAVLVSYNEQFF. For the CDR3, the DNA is TGTGCCAGCAGCGTAGCGGTTTTGGTCTCCTACAATGAGCAGTTCTTC.

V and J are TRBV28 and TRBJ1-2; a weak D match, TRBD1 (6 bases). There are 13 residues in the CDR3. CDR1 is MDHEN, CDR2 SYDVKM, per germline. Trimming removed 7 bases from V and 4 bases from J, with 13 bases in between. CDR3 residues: CASIPTGPYGYTF. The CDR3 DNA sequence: TGTGCCAGCATCCCGACAGGACCCTATGGCTACACCTTC.

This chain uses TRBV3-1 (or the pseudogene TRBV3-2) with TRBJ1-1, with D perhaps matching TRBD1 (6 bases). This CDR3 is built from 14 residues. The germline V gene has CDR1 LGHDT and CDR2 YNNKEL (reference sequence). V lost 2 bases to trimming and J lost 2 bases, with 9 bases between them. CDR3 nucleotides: TGTGCCAGCAGCCAATGGGACACCAACACTGAAGCTTTCTTT. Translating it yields CASSQWDTNTEAFF.

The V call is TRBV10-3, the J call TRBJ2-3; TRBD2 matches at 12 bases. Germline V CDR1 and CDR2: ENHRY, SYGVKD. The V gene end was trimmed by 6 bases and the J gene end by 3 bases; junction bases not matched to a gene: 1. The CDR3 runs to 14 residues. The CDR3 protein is CAISGLAGTDTQYF. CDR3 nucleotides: TGTGCCATCAGCGGACTAGCGGGGACAGATACGCAGTATTTT.

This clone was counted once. The CDR3 reads CASSRRQGQEDTQYF. The CDR3 coding sequence is TGCGCCAGCAGCCGCAGACAGGGACAGGAGGATACGCAGTATTTT. This chain joins TRBV4-1 and TRBJ2-3; 8 bases match TRBD1. Trimming took 4 bases from V and 6 from J; bases not matched to a gene: 9. The germline CDR1 and CDR2 sequences are MGHRA and YSYEKL. The CDR3 is 15 residues long.

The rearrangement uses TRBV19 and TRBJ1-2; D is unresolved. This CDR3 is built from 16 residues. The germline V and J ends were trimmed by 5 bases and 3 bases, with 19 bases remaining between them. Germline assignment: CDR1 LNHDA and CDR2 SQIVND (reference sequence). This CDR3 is CASSSRSQVQDYGYTF. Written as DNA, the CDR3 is TGTGCCAGTAGTTCACGCTCCCAAGTCCAGGACTATGGCTACACCTTC. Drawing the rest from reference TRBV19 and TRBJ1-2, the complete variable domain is DGGITQSPKYLFRKEGQNVTLSCEQNLNHDAMYWYRQDPGQGLRLIYYSQIVNDFQKGDIAEGYSVSREKKESFPLTVTSAQKNPTAFYLCASSSRSQVQDYGYTFGSGTRLTVV.

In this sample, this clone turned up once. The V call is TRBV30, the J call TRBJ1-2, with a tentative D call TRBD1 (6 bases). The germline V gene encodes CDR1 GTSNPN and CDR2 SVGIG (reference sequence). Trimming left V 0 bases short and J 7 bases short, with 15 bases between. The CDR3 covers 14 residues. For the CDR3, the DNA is TGTGCCTGGAGTGTACCCGGACAGACTGGTGGCTACACCTTC. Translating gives CAWSVPGQTGGYTF.

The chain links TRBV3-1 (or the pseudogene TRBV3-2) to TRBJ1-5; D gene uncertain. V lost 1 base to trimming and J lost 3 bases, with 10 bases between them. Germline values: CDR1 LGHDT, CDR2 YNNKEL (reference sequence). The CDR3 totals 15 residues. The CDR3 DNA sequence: TGTGCCAGCAGCCAAGGAGGCAGTCTCAATCAGCCCCAGCATTTT. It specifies CASSQGGSLNQPQHF.

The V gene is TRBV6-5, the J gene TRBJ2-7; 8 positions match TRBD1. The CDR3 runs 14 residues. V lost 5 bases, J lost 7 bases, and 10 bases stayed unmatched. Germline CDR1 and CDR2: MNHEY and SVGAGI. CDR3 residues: CASSKQTGAGEQYF. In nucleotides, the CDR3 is TGTGCCAGCAGTAAACAGACAGGGGCGGGAGAGCAGTACTTC.

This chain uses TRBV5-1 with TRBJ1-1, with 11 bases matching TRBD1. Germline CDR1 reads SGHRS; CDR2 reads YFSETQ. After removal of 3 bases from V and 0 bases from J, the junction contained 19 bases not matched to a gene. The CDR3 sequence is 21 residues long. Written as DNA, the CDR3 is TGCGCCAGCAGCTCGCTGGGGACAGGGGGTGGAGTGTCCTCGATGAACACTGAAGCTTTCTTT. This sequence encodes CASSSLGTGGGVSSMNTEAFF.

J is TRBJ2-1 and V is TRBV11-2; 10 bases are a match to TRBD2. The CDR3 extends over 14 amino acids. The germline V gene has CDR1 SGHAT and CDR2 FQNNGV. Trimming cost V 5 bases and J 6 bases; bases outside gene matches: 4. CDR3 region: CASSHSGGLNEQFF. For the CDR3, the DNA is TGTGCCAGCAGCCATAGCGGGGGGCTCAATGAGCAGTTCTTC.